This TCR beta chain emerged from a study of T cells in Graves' hyperthyroidism and ophthalmopathy (dated by TCRdb to about 2019). The study in broad terms: Peripheral blood was collected at initial diagnosis, before any treatment. Following sampling, methimazole starting at 30 mg daily was given to hyperthyroidism patients, and high-dose intravenous methylprednisolone was given to ophthalmopathy patients. Thyroid tissue and blood T-cell repertoires from roughly 6 Graves' hyperthyroidism patients were also compared in the study. Prospective prediction of ophthalmopathy was tested in an independent validation cohort consisting of about 19 hyperthyroidism patients and around 16 patients who later progressed to ophthalmopathy. TCR V-J signatures able to tell the groups apart were searched for in a discovery cohort of approximately 95 patients, of whom more than 40 had Graves' ophthalmopathy and about 60 had stable Graves' hyperthyroidism. The roughly 100 discovery patients were randomly divided into training and test sets at a 7:3 ratio. According to the paper, TCR Vbeta CDR3 sequencing was carried out on over 130 peripheral blood samples, which came from approximately 41 ophthalmopathy, around 74 hyperthyroidism and approximately 17 progressor patients. Study-wide findings and limitations: In validation, progression to ophthalmopathy was predicted by the model with around 70% sensitivity and just over 72% specificity, a median of 6.5 months before onset. Sample size was not statistically predetermined, and investigators were not blinded to group allocation. Most expanded thyroid clonotypes (frequency above 0.001) were also detected in blood, a finding suggesting that blood repertoires may reflect thyroid immune responses. In cross-validation, a model built on a 13 V-J signature told ophthalmopathy apart from stable hyperthyroidism with about 90% sensitivity and approximately 81% specificity, and in testing the same model reached 80%/75%.

The table lists this clonotype with a few counts. The antigen it binds to is not known. Base quality data are lacking; no much larger clone is found one base away. In the ophthalmopathy patients, disease was moderately to severely active, with a Clinical Activity Score of 3 or more, a NOSPECS grade of 4 or more, and a duration of less than 3 months. Patients with uncontrolled infections, other autoimmune diseases, pregnancy or lactation were excluded. Diagnoses were established on the basis of clinical symptoms, serum thyroxine and TRAb, thyroid ultrasound, and orbital computed tomography. PBMCs were isolated from about 9.1 ml of fresh peripheral blood by Ficoll-Paque density gradient centrifugation. Total RNA was extracted with Trizol reagent, and quality was checked on an Agilent 2100 Bioanalyzer. Ends trimmed: V by 0 bases, J by 3 bases; bases unmatched to a gene: 5. From cysteine to phenylalanine, the CDR3 is 16 amino acids long. The entry retains the CDR3 DNA only, 48 bases that are in frame from base 1. The germline V gene yields SGDLS for CDR1 and YYNGEE for CDR2.

The TCR beta CDR3 regions were amplified from RNA transcripts. A first-round RT-PCR of the TCR CDR3 used the HTBI primer set with the Qiagen OneStep RT-PCR kit. A second multiplex PCR round built the libraries, followed by size selection and purification. Libraries were sequenced paired-end with 100 bp reads on an Illumina HiSeq2000. Turning to the authors' computational methods: SOAPnuke was used to process the raw data, removing reads that contained adapters or uncalled bases, had a mean Phred below 15, or lacked an exact match to the constant primer or identifier. COPE v1.2.5 was used to merge the high-quality paired reads, and each unique nucleotide sequence was defined as a clonotype. MiTCR v1.1 was used to align clonotypes to the IMGT TRBV, TRBD and TRBJ reference segments. Only V-J combinations with frequency above 0.0001, covering 99% to 99.2% of repertoires, were analysed. The TCS score was defined as the ratio of F50 (clonal expansion) to E x V (chaos), calculated using BLOSUM62-based TCRdist between CDR3 peptides within each V-J. Welch's t-statistics and random forest reduced fewer than 550 V-J features to 10 to 15, which were used in a naive Bayes classifier (R e1071). The public reads were reanalyzed by TCRdb: fastp trimming at Q25, MiXCR alignment, in-frame beta chains only. Rows with a matching CDR3 protein are joined into one entry that keeps the most common DNA and genes. V and J calls and clone size were set by TCRdb, not the authors. For this sample there are about 400,000 distinct CDR3 sequences; about 14% appear just once. The ten biggest clones cover roughly 21% of the sample.

The TCR originated in a woman in her thirties with Graves' ophthalmopathy. Sequencing was done on a sample of blood. The V and J genes are TRBV9 and TRBJ1-2, with 10 bases in between that match TRBD1. CDR3 region: CASSVAGTGADYGYTF. Read as DNA, the sequence is TGTGCCAGCAGCGTAGCGGGGACAGGGGCAGACTATGGCTACACCTTC.